This T cell receptor beta chain appears in the sequencing data of a study of blood T cells in healthy people across ages. Germline CDR1 is SGHRS and CDR2 is YFSETQ. There are 14 residues in the CDR3. V lost 3 bases and J lost 4, with 10 bases in between. It was with a sample-barcoded 5' primer and a J-beta primer mix that a second PCR of roughly 7 to 12 cycles was run. Researchers report that each sample yielded at least 3 million CDR3-containing paired-end reads. TCRdb re-called the 5' RACE reads through MiXCR, storing one row per CDR3 protein. This table holds over 600,000 distinct CDR3 sequences, roughly 21% found once.

V is TRBV5-1 and J is TRBJ1-4; a weak D match, TRBD1 (5 bases). This sequence originates from a man aged 65-85 years in good health. The sequenced material came from blood. The CDR3 loop reads CASSSGRLNEKLFF. CDR3 DNA: TGCGCCAGCAGCTCGGGACGGCTTAATGAAAAACTGTTTTTT.